This T cell receptor (beta chain) was sequenced during a study of blood T cell repertoires in COVID-19 (dated by TCRdb to 2020 to 2021). Some background on the complete study: Collaborator samples came from the United States, Italy and Spain and covered acute and convalescent phases of COVID-19. The prospective study material was composed of cDNA or gDNA derived from T cells, B-cell-depleted T cells, or PBMCs. Deeply sampled blood TCRbeta repertoires from subjects exposed to, actively infected with, or recovered from COVID-19 were included in the dataset. The repertoires were released in a freely available public database intended as a resource for research on the immune response to SARS-CoV-2. Samples came from the ongoing ImmuneRACE study (first 160 participants) plus 1,254 subjects from 6 global collaborators. A de-identified subject ID, COVID-19 status, age in years and sex were almost always included in the sample metadata. Where available, HLA class I and class II types were taken from metadata supplied by the sample provider and were not determined by assay-based typing. The study at large found these results: How much clinical and demographic metadata was included differed by source and by participant, and the metadata was provided uncurated.

TCRbeta CDR3 regions were amplified from genomic DNA by means of the immunoSEQ Assay, a bias-controlled multiplex PCR. The published analysis was carried out like this. The number of nucleated cells in each sample was estimated from the amplification of reference gene primers within the assay. To quantify the absolute abundance of each unique TCRbeta CDR3 rearrangement, sequence reads were collapsed and filtered. For each sample, productive Simpson clonality was calculated by taking the square root of Simpson's diversity index across productive rearrangements. This immuneACCESS table, as held by TCRdb, lists in-frame sequences with V and J called but not all clones. Of the missing ones, under half trace to an unresolved V gene in checked studies; the others have no known cause. V and J calls and clone size are those listed in that table; D and trimming were worked out from the DNA. In all, the sample holds under 300,000 clones, and roughly 80% of those were seen once. The ten most abundant clones make up more than 1.1% of the sample.

One collaborating source in Seattle enrolled patients while the patients were actively infected and followed the patients over time throughout the course of disease. Collaborating institutions collected whole blood in K2EDTA tubes following their own protocols. Collaborator samples were shipped for TCRbeta analysis as frozen whole blood, isolated PBMCs, or DNA extracted from either sample type. The CDR3 runs 15 amino acids, cysteine and phenylalanine included. Left in the record is the CDR3 DNA by itself, 45 bases read in frame from the first base. Via the germline V gene, CDR1 is SGHRS and CDR2 YFSETQ. Compared with germline, V lacks 0 bases and J lacks 2 bases; bases without a gene match: 4. With respect to this clone: No cognate antigen has been identified for it. Base-call qualities are not available, and no considerably larger clone is one nucleotide away.

The sample was peripheral blood. The chain joins TRBV5-1 to TRBJ2-5; 7 central bases correspond to TRBD1. The TCR was taken from a human donor with COVID-19, enrolled during active disease. The donor label of this sample is uncertain. For the CDR3, the sequence is CASSLGQGRQETQYF. The nucleotide sequence reads as follows: TGCGCCAGCAGCTTGGGACAGGGACGTCAAGAGACCCAGTACTTC. The variable domain in full, with residues beyond the CDR3 obtained from the reference TRBV5-1 and TRBJ2-5 genes, is KAGVTQTPRYLIKTRGQQVTLSCSPISGHRSVSWYQQTPGQGLQFLFEYFSETQRNKGNFPGRFSGRQFSNSRSEMNVSTLELGDSALYLCASSLGQGRQETQYFGPGTRLLVL.